Listed here are 16 T cell receptor beta chains from one sample, sequenced in a study of blood T cell repertoires in COVID-19. Method: immunoSEQ multiplex PCR; TCRdb's copy keeps in-frame clones and lacks some. The table shows 300,000 to 400,000 clones, with around 92% occurring only once. Sequencing input: peripheral blood. The receptors shown here come from a woman in her twenties or thirties with COVID-19, enrolled during active disease.

The rearrangement links TRBV11-3 to TRBJ2-1, with 9 bases that match TRBD2. The CDR3 consists of 16 residues. V lost 6 bases to trimming and J lost 8 bases; unmatched junction nucleotides: 14. Germline V gene data show CDR1 as SGHNT and CDR2 as YENEEA. CDR3 DNA sequence: TGTGCCAGCAGTCCCCGATTGAGCGGGAGGTTTGATGAGCAGTTCTTC. Amino acid sequence: CASSPRLSGRFDEQFF.

The V call is TRBV6-4, the J call TRBJ1-1; the D is unclear. The V end was cut by 2 bases, the J end by 2 bases, with 6 bases between. This CDR3 has 13 residues. Germline CDR1 MRHNA, CDR2 SNTAGT. The CDR3: CASSDQVNTEAFF. In DNA, the CDR3 is TGTGCCAGCAGTGACCAGGTAAACACTGAAGCTTTCTTT.

The sample holds one count of this clone. The chain joins TRBV18 to TRBJ1-5; 9 bases map to TRBD1. CDR3 length: 16 amino acids. Germline V gene data show CDR1 as KGHSH and CDR2 as LQKENI. V shed 3 bases, J shed 5 bases, and the junction held 8 bases outside the gene matches. CDR3 region: CASSPGQGFSHQPQHF. For the CDR3, the DNA is TGTGCCAGCTCACCGGGACAGGGCTTCAGCCATCAGCCCCAGCATTTT.

The J gene is TRBJ2-1, the V gene TRBV11-3; 7 bases fit TRBD2. Germline V gene lookup returns CDR1 SGHNT and CDR2 YENEEA. The length of the CDR3 is 16 residues. Losses at the gene ends were 6 bases for V and 2 bases for J; bases not matched to a gene: 10. The CDR3 loop is CASSISGGTTYNEQFF. The CDR3 DNA reads TGTGCCAGCAGTATTAGTGGGGGGACTACCTACAATGAGCAGTTCTTC.

The V gene is TRBV19, the J gene TRBJ2-5; 7 bases fit TRBD2. The V gene's germline CDR1 is LNHDA and CDR2 SQIVND (reference sequence). The CDR3 is made up of 16 amino acids. With V trimmed by 3 bases and J by 5 bases, 12 bases remained unmatched. The CDR3 coding sequence is TGTGCCAGTAGTATGCCCTCCTATGCGGGAGATGAGACCCAGTACTTC. Residues: CASSMPSYAGDETQYF.

This chain uses TRBV13 with TRBJ2-5; TRBD1 matches at 12 bases. Germline V lookup: CDR1 PRHDT, CDR2 FYEKMQ (reference sequence). The CDR3 contains 17 residues. J gave up 4 bases and V 5 bases, and 11 bases lay outside the gene matches. CDR3 sequence reads: CASSGYPGQGATETQYF. DNA of the CDR3: TGTGCCAGCAGCGGGTACCCGGGACAGGGGGCAACAGAGACCCAGTACTTC.

The J gene is TRBJ2-5, the V gene TRBV7-9, with TRBD2 matching over 12 bases. Germline lookup yields CDR1 SEHNR and CDR2 FQNEAQ (reference sequence). V shed 10 bases, J shed 5 bases, and the junction held 17 bases outside the gene matches. The CDR3 loop spans 17 amino acids. CDR3 protein: CATAIGRLAGGAETQYF. As DNA, the CDR3 is TGTGCCACCGCAATCGGACGGCTAGCGGGAGGGGCTGAGACCCAGTACTTC.

This rearrangement joins TRBV5-6 to TRBJ1-2, with D possibly TRBD1 on 5 matching bases. Per the germline V gene, CDR1 is SGHDT and CDR2 is YYEEEE. This CDR3 has 18 residues. The ends were cut back, 6 bases at V and 6 bases at J, with 30 bases in the middle. Here the CDR3 DNA reads TGTGCCAGCAACATGGGGCGGGATTTCCCCTTACCACCTCATGGCTACACCTTC. Encoded protein: CASNMGRDFPLPPHGYTF.

The chain joins TRBV28 to TRBJ1-1; possibly TRBD1 for D (6 bases). CDR3 length: 14 residues. Per germline, CDR1 MDHEN and CDR2 SYDVKM. V lost 3 bases, J lost 7 bases, and 15 bases lay in between. CDR3 residues: CASSLGGQQIEAFF. The CDR3 nucleotides are TGTGCCAGCAGTTTGGGTGGACAGCAAATTGAAGCTTTCTTT.

The genes are TRBV4-3 and TRBJ1-2; D is perhaps TRBD1 (5 bases). This CDR3 is 17 amino acids long. Trimming stripped 4 bases from V and 0 bases from J, with 18 bases between. Germline V gene data show CDR1 as LGHNA and CDR2 as YSLEER. CDR3 in amino acids: CASSRGVGTAANYGYTF. The DNA for the CDR3 is TGCGCCAGCAGCCGAGGGGTTGGGACTGCCGCTAACTATGGCTACACCTTC.

The CDR3 bases are TGTGCCAGCAGCCGACCGGGCGGCGGGGAGCAGTACTTC. Protein product: CASSRPGGGEQYF. V gene TRBV3-1 (or the pseudogene TRBV3-2) combines with J gene TRBJ2-7; TRBD2 is a possible D gene (5 bases). This CDR3 is 13 amino acids long. With 4 bases removed from V and 7 bases from J, the gap between germline ends came to 14 bases. Germline V gene sequence: CDR1 LGHDT, CDR2 YNNKEL (reference sequence).

The chain joins TRBV7-9 to TRBJ1-2, with D tentatively TRBD1 (5 bases). This CDR3 has 15 residues. Between the trimmed V and J ends, which lost 3 bases and 0 bases, there was a span of 11 bases. Germline lookup yields CDR1 SEHNR and CDR2 FQNEAQ (reference sequence). The CDR3 protein is CASSFRQSTNYGYTF. The CDR3 DNA follows: TGTGCCAGCAGCTTCAGACAGTCAACTAACTATGGCTACACCTTC.

The rearrangement uses TRBV5-1 and TRBJ2-3, with 7 nucleotides matching TRBD2. The CDR3 extends over 16 amino acids. Germline V gene data show CDR1 as SGHRS and CDR2 as YFSETQ. With 4 bases clipped from V and 4 bases from J, the junction kept 12 bases outside the gene matches. CDR3 DNA: TGCGCCAGCAGCCACATCCGAGAGGGGAGGGCAGATACGCAGTATTTT. Its protein is CASSHIREGRADTQYF.

This rearrangement joins TRBV2 to TRBJ2-5; TRBD2 is a possible D gene (5 bases). The V end lost 4 bases, the J end lost 5 bases, and 14 bases lay between the germline ends. CDR1 is SNHLY, CDR2 FYNNEI, per germline. The length of the CDR3 is 14 residues. The CDR3: CASSGRTQGETQYF. The CDR3 DNA follows: TGTGCCAGCAGTGGAAGGACTCAAGGGGAGACCCAGTACTTC.

The V gene is TRBV6-5, the J gene TRBJ1-2; the D gene is possibly TRBD1 (5 bases). Trimming cost V 2 bases and J 3 bases, with 10 bases left between them. The germline gives CDR1 MNHEY, CDR2 SVGAGI. CDR3 length: 14 amino acids. This CDR3 is CASSYGGSYYGYTF. The CDR3 DNA follows: TGTGCCAGCAGTTACGGGGGGAGTTACTATGGCTACACCTTC.

Regarding this clone: At one of its ends the junction is not consistent with the germline gene, which may arise from a read error. This chain joins TRBV7-9 and TRBJ2-5; possible D gene TRBD1, 5 bases. Germline V gene sequence: CDR1 SEHNR, CDR2 FQNEAQ (reference sequence). CDR3 length: 9 amino acids. The CDR3 bases are TGTGCCAGCAGCTTAAAAGGGGACTTC. It codes for CASSLKGDF.